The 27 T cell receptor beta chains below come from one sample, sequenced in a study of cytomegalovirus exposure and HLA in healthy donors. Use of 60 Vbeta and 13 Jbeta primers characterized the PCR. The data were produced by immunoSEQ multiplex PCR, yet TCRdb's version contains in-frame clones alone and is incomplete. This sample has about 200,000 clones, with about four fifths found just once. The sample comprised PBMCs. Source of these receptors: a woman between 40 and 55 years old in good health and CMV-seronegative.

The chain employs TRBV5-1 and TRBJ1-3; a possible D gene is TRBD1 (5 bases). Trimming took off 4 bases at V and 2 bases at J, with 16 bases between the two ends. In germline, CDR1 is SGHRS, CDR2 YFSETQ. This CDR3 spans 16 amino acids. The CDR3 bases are TGCGCCAGCAGCCCCTGGCAGGGTGAAACTGGAAACACCATATATTTT. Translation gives CASSPWQGETGNTIYF.

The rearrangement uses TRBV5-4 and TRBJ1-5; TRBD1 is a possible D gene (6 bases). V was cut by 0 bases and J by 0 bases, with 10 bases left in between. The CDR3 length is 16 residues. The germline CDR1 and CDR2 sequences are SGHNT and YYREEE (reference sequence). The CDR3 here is CASSLGGTNSNQPQHF. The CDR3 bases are TGTGCCAGCAGCTTGGGTGGGACAAATAGCAATCAGCCCCAGCATTTT. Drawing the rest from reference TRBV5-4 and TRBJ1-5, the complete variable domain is ETGVTQSPTHLIKTRGQQVTLRCSSQSGHNTVSWYQQALGQGPQFIFQYYREEENGRGNFPPRFSGLQFPNYSSELNVNALELDDSALYLCASSLGGTNSNQPQHFGDGTRLSIL.

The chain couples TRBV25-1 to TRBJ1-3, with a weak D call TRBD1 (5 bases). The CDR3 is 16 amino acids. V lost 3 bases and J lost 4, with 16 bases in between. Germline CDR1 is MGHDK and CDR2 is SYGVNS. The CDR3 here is CASSELGDRYGNTIYF. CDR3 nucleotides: TGTGCCAGCAGTGAGTTAGGGGATCGATACGGAAACACCATATATTTT.

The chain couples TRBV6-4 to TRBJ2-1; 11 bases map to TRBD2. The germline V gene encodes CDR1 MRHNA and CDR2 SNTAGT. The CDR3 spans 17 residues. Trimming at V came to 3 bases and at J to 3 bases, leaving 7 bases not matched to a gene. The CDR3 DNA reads TGTGCCAGCAGTGAAAATAGCGGGAGGGCCCACTACAATGAGCAGTTCTTC. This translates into CASSENSGRAHYNEQFF.

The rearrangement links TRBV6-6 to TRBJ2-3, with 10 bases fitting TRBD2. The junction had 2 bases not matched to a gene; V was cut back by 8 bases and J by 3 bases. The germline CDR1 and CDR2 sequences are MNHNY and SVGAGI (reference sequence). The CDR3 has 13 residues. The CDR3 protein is CASRTSGTDTQYF. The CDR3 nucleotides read TGTGCCAGCCGGACTAGCGGAACAGATACGCAGTATTTT.

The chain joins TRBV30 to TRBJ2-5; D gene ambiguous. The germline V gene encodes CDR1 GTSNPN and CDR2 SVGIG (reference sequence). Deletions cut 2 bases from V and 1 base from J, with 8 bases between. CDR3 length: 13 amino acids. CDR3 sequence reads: CAWSSPLQETQYF. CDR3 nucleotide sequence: TGTGCCTGGAGTAGCCCTCTCCAAGAGACCCAGTACTTC.

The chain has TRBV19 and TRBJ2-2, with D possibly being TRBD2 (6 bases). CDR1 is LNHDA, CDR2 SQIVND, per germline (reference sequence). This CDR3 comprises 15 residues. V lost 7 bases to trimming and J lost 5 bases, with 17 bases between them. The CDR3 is CASTMGGLRTGELFF. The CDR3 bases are TGTGCCAGTACCATGGGGGGTCTTCGTACCGGGGAGCTGTTTTTT.

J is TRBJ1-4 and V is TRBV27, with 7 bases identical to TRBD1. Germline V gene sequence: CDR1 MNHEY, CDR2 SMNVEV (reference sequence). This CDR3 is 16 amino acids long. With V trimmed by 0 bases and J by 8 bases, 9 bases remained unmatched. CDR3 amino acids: CASSLSQGIREEKLFF. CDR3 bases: TGTGCCAGCAGTTTATCACAGGGGATTAGGGAAGAAAAACTGTTTTTT.

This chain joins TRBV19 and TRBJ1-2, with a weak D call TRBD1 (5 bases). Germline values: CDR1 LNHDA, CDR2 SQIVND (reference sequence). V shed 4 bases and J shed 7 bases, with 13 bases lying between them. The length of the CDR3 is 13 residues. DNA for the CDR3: TGTGCCAGTAGTAGTGGGTCGGGGGTTGGCTACACCTTC. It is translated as CASSSGSGVGYTF. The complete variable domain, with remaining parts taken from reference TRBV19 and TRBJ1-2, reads DGGITQSPKYLFRKEGQNVTLSCEQNLNHDAMYWYRQDPGQGLRLIYYSQIVNDFQKGDIAEGYSVSREKKESFPLTVTSAQKNPTAFYLCASSSGSGVGYTFGSGTRLTVV.

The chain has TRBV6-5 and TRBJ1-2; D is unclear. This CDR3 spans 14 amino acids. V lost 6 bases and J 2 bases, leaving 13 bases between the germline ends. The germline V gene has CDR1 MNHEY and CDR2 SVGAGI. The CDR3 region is CASRTSTRNYGYTF. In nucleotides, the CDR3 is TGTGCCAGCAGGACCTCCACTAGAAACTATGGCTACACCTTC.

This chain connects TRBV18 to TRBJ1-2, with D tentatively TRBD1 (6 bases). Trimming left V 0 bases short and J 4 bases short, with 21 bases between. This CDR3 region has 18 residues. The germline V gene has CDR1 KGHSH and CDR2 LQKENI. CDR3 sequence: CASSPPRGQPNALYGYTF. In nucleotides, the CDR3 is TGTGCCAGCTCACCACCGCGCGGACAGCCAAATGCCCTCTATGGCTACACCTTC.

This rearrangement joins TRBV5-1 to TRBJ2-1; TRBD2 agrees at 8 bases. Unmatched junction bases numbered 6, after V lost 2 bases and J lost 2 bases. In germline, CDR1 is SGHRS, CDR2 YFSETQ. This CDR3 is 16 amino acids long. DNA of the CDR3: TGCGCCAGCAGCTTACTGAGCGGGGGAGCCTACAATGAGCAGTTCTTC. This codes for CASSLLSGGAYNEQFF.

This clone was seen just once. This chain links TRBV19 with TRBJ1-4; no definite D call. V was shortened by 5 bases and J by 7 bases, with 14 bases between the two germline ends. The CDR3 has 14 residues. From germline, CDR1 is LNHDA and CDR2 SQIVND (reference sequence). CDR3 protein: CASSRQVVAEKLFF. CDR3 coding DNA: TGTGCCAGTAGTCGACAAGTGGTGGCTGAAAAACTGTTTTTT. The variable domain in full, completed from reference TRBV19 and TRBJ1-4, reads DGGITQSPKYLFRKEGQNVTLSCEQNLNHDAMYWYRQDPGQGLRLIYYSQIVNDFQKGDIAEGYSVSREKKESFPLTVTSAQKNPTAFYLCASSRQVVAEKLFFGSGTQLSVL.

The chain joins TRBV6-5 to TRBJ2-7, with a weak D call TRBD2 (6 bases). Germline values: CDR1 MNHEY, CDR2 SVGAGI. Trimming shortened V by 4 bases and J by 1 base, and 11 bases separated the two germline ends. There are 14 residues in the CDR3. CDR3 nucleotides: TGTGCCAGCAGTTTTAGGACTACTTCCTACGAGCAGTACTTC. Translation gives CASSFRTTSYEQYF.

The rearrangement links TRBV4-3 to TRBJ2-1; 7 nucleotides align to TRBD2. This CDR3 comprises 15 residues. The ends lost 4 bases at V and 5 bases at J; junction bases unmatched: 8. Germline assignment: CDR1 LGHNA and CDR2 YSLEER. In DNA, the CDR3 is TGCGCCAGCAGCCCCTCCGGAGCGGGAAACAATGAGCAGTTCTTC. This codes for CASSPSGAGNNEQFF.

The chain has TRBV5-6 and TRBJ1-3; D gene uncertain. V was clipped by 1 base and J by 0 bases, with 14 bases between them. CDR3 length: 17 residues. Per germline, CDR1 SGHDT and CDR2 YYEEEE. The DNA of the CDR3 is TGTGCCAGCAGCTTGAGCTGGCGGACTGTCTCTGGAAACACCATATATTTT. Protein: CASSLSWRTVSGNTIYF.

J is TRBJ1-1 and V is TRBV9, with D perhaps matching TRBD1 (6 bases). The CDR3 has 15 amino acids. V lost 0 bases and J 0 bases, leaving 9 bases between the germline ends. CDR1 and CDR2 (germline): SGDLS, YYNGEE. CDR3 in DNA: TGTGCCAGCAGCGTAGGGCAGGGGATGAACACTGAAGCTTTCTTT. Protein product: CASSVGQGMNTEAFF.

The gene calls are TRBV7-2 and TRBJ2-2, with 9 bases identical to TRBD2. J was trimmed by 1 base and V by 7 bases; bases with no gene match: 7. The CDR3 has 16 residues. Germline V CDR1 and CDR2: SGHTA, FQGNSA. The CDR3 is CASNYGLALNTGELFF. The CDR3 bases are TGTGCCAGCAACTACGGACTAGCGCTGAACACCGGGGAGCTGTTTTTT.

The CDR3 DNA sequence: TGTGCCAGCAGTTTCCGCCGAGGGACAGCTAATGAAAAACTGTTTTTT. It encodes CASSFRRGTANEKLFF. The V and J genes are TRBV6-5 and TRBJ1-4, with 7 bases identical to TRBD1. V gave up 4 bases and J gave up 3 bases; unmatched junction bases: 8. Germline CDR1 is MNHEY and CDR2 is SVGAGI. The CDR3 runs 16 residues.

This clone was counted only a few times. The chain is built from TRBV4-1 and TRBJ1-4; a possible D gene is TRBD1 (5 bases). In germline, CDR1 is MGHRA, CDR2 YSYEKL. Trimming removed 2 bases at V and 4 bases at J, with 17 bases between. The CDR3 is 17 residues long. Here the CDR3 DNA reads TGCGCCAGCAGCCAACCCACCGGGGGACGGCGTAATGAAAAACTGTTTTTT. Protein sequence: CASSQPTGGRRNEKLFF.

CDR3 amino acids: CAIRATVTGSENTIYF. CDR3 bases: TGTGCCATCAGGGCTACCGTTACAGGTTCGGAAAACACCATATATTTT. The chain combines TRBV10-3 with TRBJ1-3; perhaps TRBD1 as D (5 bases). The CDR3 sequence is 16 residues long. The V end lost 6 bases, the J end lost 6 bases, and 21 bases lay between the germline ends. Per the germline V gene, CDR1 is ENHRY and CDR2 is SYGVKD.

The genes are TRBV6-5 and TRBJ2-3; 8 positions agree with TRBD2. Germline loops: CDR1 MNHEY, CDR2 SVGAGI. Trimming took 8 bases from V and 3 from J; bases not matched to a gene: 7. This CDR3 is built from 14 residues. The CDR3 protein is CASGKLAETDTQYF. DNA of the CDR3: TGTGCCAGCGGAAAACTAGCGGAAACAGATACGCAGTATTTT.

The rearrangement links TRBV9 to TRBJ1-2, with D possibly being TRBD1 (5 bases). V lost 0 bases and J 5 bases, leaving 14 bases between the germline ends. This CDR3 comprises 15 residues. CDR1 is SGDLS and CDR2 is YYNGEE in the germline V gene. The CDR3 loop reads CASSVAMGGMYGYTF. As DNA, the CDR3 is TGTGCCAGCAGCGTAGCAATGGGGGGAATGTATGGCTACACCTTC.

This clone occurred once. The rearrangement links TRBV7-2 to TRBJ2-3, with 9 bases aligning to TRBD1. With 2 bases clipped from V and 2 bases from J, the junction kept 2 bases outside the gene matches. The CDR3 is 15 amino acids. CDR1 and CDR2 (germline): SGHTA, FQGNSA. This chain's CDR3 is CASSLQQGATDTQYF. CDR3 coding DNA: TGTGCCAGCAGCTTACAACAGGGGGCCACAGATACGCAGTATTTT.

In DNA form, the CDR3 reads TGTGCTAGTGGTTTGGACGGACAGGGGAGAGAGACCCAGTACTTC. Translated: CASGLDGQGRETQYF. The rearrangement uses TRBV12-5 and TRBJ2-5; 9 positions match TRBD1. After removal of 1 base from V and 4 bases from J, the junction contained 4 bases not matched to a gene. The germline CDR1 and CDR2 sequences are LGHNT and FRNRAP. This CDR3 has 15 amino acids. Using reference TRBV12-5 and TRBJ2-5 for the parts outside the CDR3, the full variable domain is DARVTQTPRHKVTEMGQEVTMRCQPILGHNTVFWYRQTMMQGLELLAYFRNRAPLDDSGMPKDRFSAEMPDATLATLKIQPSEPRDSAVYFCASGLDGQGRETQYFGPGTRLLVL.

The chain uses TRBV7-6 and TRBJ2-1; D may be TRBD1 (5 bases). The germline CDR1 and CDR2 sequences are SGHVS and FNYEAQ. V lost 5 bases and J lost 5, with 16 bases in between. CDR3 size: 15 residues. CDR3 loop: CASSRTYSKNNEQFF. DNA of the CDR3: TGTGCCAGCAGCCGGACATACTCGAAAAACAATGAGCAGTTCTTC.

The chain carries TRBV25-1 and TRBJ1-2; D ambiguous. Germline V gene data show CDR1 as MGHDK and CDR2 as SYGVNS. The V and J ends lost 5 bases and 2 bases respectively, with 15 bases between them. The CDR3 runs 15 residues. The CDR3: CASSRREGRNYGYTF. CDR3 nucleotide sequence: TGTGCCAGCAGTCGCCGGGAAGGGAGGAACTATGGCTACACCTTC.